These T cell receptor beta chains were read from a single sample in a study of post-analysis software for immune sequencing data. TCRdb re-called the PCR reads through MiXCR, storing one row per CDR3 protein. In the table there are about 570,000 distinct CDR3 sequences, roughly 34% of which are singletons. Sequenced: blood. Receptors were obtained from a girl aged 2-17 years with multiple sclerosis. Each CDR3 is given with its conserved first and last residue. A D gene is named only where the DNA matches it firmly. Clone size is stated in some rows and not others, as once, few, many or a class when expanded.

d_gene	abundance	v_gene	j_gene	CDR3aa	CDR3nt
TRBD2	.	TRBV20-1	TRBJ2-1	CSARTSAGYYNEQFF	TGCAGTGCTAGGACTAGCGCGGGCTACTACAATGAGCAGTTCTTC
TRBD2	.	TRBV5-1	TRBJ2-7	CASSLLGEGYYEQYF	TGCGCCAGCAGCTTGCTCGGGGAGGGTTACTACGAGCAGTACTTC
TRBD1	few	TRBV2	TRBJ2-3	CASTLLGQGVGDTQYF	TGTGCCAGCACCCTGTTGGGACAGGGTGTAGGAGATACGCAGTATTTT
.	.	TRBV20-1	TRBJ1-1	CSARPPLGDTEAFF	TGCAGTGCTAGACCCCCGCTGGGGGACACTGAAGCTTTCTTT
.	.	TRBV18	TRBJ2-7	CASSPPSRYEQYF	TGTGCCAGCTCACCACCGTCCCGCTACGAGCAGTACTTC
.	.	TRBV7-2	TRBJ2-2	CASSLGARGTGELFF	TGTGCCAGCAGCTTAGGTGCCAGGGGTACCGGGGAGCTGTTTTTT
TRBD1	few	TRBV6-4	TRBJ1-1	CASRAPGQHTEAFF	TGTGCCAGCAGAGCACCGGGACAGCACACTGAAGCTTTCTTT
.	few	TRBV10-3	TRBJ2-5	CAISGDTKTQYF	TGTGCCATCAGCGGGGACACGAAGACCCAGTACTTC
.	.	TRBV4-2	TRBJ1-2	CASSQAARFGVGYTF	TGTGCCAGCAGCCAAGCTGCTAGGTTTGGAGTCGGCTACACCTTC
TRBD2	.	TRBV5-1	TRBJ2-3	CASSLAAGGNTQYF	TGCGCCAGCAGCTTGGCGGCGGGGGGGAATACGCAGTATTTT
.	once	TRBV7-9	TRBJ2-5	CASSFHDRQETQYF	TGTGCCAGCAGCTTCCACGACAGACAAGAGACCCAGTACTTC
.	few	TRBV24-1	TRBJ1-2	CATSELANYGYTF	TGTGCCACCAGTGAGCTAGCTAACTATGGCTACACCTTC
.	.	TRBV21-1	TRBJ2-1	CASSSRIAGEINEQFF	TGTGCCAGCAGCTCAAGAATAGCGGGTGAAATCAATGAGCAGTTCTTC
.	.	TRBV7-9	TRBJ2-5	CVSSPYQGGAVETQYF	TGTGTCAGCAGTCCCTATCAGGGGGGGGCCGTTGAGACCCAGTACTTC
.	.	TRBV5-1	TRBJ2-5	CASSSREEETQYF	TGCGCCAGCAGCTCCAGGGAGGAGGAGACCCAGTACTTC
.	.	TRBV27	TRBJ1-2	CASSFRVHYGYTF	TGTGCCAGCAGTTTCAGGGTTCACTATGGCTACACCTTC
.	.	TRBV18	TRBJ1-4	CASSPGGSLIEKLFF	TGTGCCAGCTCACCTGGGGGCAGCTTAATTGAAAAACTGTTTTTT
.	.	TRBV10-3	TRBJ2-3	CAIKGPDTDTQYF	TGTGCCATCAAGGGCCCAGACACAGATACGCAGTATTTT
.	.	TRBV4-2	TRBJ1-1	CASSQEKQRFYGAEAFF	TGTGCCAGCAGCCAAGAAAAGCAAAGGTTCTATGGGGCTGAAGCTTTCTTT
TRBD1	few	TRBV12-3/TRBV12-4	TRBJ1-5	CASSTGPWDSANQPQHF	TGTGCCAGCAGTACGGGACCCTGGGACAGTGCCAATCAGCCCCAGCATTTT
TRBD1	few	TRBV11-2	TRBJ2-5	CASSLGGTDRGETQYF	TGTGCCAGCAGCTTAGGAGGAACGGACAGGGGAGAGACCCAGTACTTC
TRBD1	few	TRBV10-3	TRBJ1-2	CAIRKDREYGYTF	TGTGCCATCAGGAAGGACAGGGAATATGGCTACACCTTC
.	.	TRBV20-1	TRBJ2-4	CSAATGAKNIQYF	TGCAGTGCTGCCACGGGAGCCAAAAACATTCAGTACTTC
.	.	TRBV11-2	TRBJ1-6	CASSLDGSLSSYNSPLHF	TGTGCCAGCAGCTTAGACGGCAGCCTGAGCTCCTATAATTCACCCCTCCACTTT
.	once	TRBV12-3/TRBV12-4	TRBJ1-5	CASSLAGANTPQHF	TGTGCCAGCAGTTTAGCGGGGGCCAATACGCCCCAGCATTTT
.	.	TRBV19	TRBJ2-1	CASHATYYNEQFF	TGTGCCAGTCATGCTACTTACTACAATGAGCAGTTCTTC
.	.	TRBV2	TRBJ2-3	CASSYQVLGTDTQYF	TGTGCCAGCAGTTATCAGGTACTTGGCACAGATACGCAGTATTTT
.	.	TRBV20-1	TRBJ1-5	CSAPTFAGRQPQHF	TGCAGTGCTCCCACCTTTGCCGGTAGGCAGCCCCAGCATTTT
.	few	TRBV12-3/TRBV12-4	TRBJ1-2	CASSHQQGSSYGYTF	TGTGCCAGCAGCCATCAACAGGGTTCATCCTATGGCTACACCTTC
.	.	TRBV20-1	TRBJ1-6	CSASARDTSKSPLHF	TGCAGTGCTAGCGCCAGGGACACATCCAAATCACCCCTCCACTTT
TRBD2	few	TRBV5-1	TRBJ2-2	CASSATSGWNTGELFF	TGCGCCAGCAGCGCCACTAGCGGGTGGAACACCGGGGAGCTGTTTTTT
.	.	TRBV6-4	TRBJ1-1	CASRASSDTEAFF	TGTGCCAGCAGGGCTTCGTCGGACACTGAAGCTTTCTTT
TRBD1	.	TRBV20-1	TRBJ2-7	CSGLTGVCYEQYF	TGCAGTGGACTGACAGGGGTATGCTACGAGCAGTACTTC
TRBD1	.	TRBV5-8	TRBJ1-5	CASSYADTGDQPQHF	TGTGCCAGCAGCTACGCGGATACAGGGGACCAGCCCCAGCATTTT
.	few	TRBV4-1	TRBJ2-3	CASSQDGLSTDTQYF	TGCGCCAGCAGCCAGGATGGCCTTAGCACAGATACGCAGTATTTT
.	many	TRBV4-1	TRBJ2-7	CASSPPSVTYEQYF	TGCGCCAGCAGCCCGCCTAGCGTCACTTACGAGCAGTACTTC
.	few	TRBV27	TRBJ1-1	CASSLRQLNTEAFF	TGTGCCAGCAGTTTACGACAGTTGAACACTGAAGCTTTCTTT
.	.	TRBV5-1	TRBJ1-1	CASSFGVPNTEAFF	TGCGCCAGCAGCTTCGGAGTGCCGAACACTGAAGCTTTCTTT
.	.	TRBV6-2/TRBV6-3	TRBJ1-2	CASRIQAARHHGYTF	TGTGCCAGCAGGATACAGGCCGCGAGGCACCATGGCTACACCTTC
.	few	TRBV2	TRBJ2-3	CASSEEEGADTQYF	TGTGCCAGCAGTGAAGAAGAGGGGGCAGATACGCAGTATTTT
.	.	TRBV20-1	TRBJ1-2	CSAPGRPTDGYTF	TGCAGTGCCCCGGGACGTCCAACCGATGGCTACACCTTC
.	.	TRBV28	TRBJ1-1	CASTFEGSANTEAFF	TGTGCCAGCACCTTTGAGGGTTCAGCGAACACTGAAGCTTTCTTT